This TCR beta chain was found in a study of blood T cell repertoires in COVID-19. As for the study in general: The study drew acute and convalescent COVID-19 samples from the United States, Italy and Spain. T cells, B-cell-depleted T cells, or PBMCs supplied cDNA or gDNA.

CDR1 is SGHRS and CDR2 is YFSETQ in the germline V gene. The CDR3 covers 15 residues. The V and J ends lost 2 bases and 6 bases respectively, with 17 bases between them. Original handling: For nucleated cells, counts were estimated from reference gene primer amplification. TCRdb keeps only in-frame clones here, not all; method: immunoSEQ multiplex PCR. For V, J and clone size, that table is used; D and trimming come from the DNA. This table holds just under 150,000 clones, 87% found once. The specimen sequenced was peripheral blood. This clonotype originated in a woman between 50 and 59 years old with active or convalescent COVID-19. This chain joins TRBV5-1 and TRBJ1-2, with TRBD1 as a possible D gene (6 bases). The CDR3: CASSFTGFSNDGYTF. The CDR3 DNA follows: TGCGCCAGCAGCTTCACAGGGTTTTCGAACGATGGCTACACCTTC.